The entry below describes one TCR beta chain. Its antigen remains undetermined. No much larger clone is present one base from it, and per-base qualities are unavailable. The data stem from a study of CD8+ T cells in alopecia areata listed by TCRdb under 2018. About the investigation overall: Treated patients were enrolled in an open-label pilot trial of oral tofacitinib at 5 to 10 mg twice daily for moderate-to-severe alopecia areata. Patients received tofacitinib for 6 to 18 months and were then followed off drug for 6 months to check for delayed response and recurrence. Disease severity in treated patients was measured with the SALT score, which quantifies the percentage of affected scalp surface area. To study T cell clonal expansion in alopecia areata, the researchers applied high-throughput TCRbeta sequencing to both the C3H/HeJ mouse model and human patients. On the human side, TCRbeta sequencing was run on scalp tissue and on sorted CD4+ and CD8+ peripheral blood T cells from healthy controls and from alopecia areata patients with either patchy or totalis/universalis disease. Tofacitinib-treated patients had biopsies at baseline and at 4 and 24 weeks of treatment, with a later scalp biopsy in several patients. Scalp clonality was compared across normal scalp (n=4), patchy alopecia areata scalp (n=8), and alopecia totalis/universalis scalp (n=8). RNA came from the PAXgene miRNA kit for fixed scalp, the miRNeasy kit for PBMCs, and the RNeasy kit for mouse skin. TCRbeta CDR3 regions were amplified by immunoSEQ multiplex PCR using 35 Vbeta forward and 13 Jbeta reverse primers. On the study overall, not on this receptor specifically: During tofacitinib treatment, many expanded lesional clones stuck around in both scalp and blood, and this persistence may partly explain why relapse happens after treatment is stopped. Resident alphabeta T cells in normal human skin are also sequenced, complicating scalp TCR repertoire analysis, unlike mouse skin dominated by gammadelta T cells. Because the treated cohort was small and included a single nonresponder, larger studies are needed to assess links between baseline CD8+ expansion and response. Compared with normal scalp, lesional scalp had higher clonality and more expanded CD8+ clones, particularly in alopecia totalis/universalis, a pattern that suggests antigenic drive. Compared with mice, TCR sequences shared between patients were less clear, possibly partly because of HLA diversity across the patient population. Tofacitinib significantly decreased scalp clonality and the number of expanded CD8+ clones among the top 100 scalp clones.

The time point label for this specimen denotes: more than three weeks on oral tofacitinib. The treatment or condition label, as the study defines it: oral pan-JAK inhibitor, 5-10 mg twice daily. From alopecia areata patients, peripheral blood was collected along with lesional scalp punch biopsies. PBMCs were isolated by density centrifugation and stained for CD3, CD4 and CD8, and CD4+ and CD8+ T cells were sorted on a FACSAria. CDR1 is given as MGHRA and CDR2 as YSYEKL, both from the germline V gene. V gives up 4 bases and J gives up 0 bases, and the segment between their germline ends measures 16 bases. CDR3 length: 17 amino acids, cysteine to phenylalanine. CDR3 DNA is the only sequence kept; it has 51 bases, read in frame from the first base. Receptor amplification or capture employed the immunoSEQ multiplex PCR assay. To provide template for TCR sequencing, every sample had RNA extracted and reverse transcribed into cDNA. First-strand cDNA was synthesized using SuperScript III with a 2:1 mix of oligo-dT and random hexamers. A synthetic immune receptor repertoire was used to gauge amplification bias, and whatever bias remained was removed computationally. The study's own analysis went as follows. Raw reads were preprocessed for error removal, and CDR3 was defined according to IMGT conventions as running from the conserved cysteine to phenylalanine. Clonality was calculated as 1 minus Shannon entropy normalized by log2 of the number of productive unique TCRs. Whether each scalp clone was CD4 or CD8 was inferred by checking scalp TCRbeta sequences against the CD4 and CD8 repertoires from sorted blood. TCRdb re-hosts the immuneACCESS table, in-frame sequences only. Its copies lack some clones; in the studies checked, an unresolved V gene accounts for under half of them, and the cause for the rest is not known. Clone size and V and J calls were adopted from that table, with D and trimming inferred from the DNA. The sample contains more than 90,000 clones, 61% of them found a single time. Of the sample, around 15% is held by the ten largest clones.

The chain couples TRBV4-1 to TRBJ1-3, with no confident D gene call. The clonotype originates from a human donor with alopecia areata. The sample was CD8+ T cells sorted from blood, taken at week 4, from a patient treated with tofacitinib. The CDR3 protein sequence reads: CASSLHHSVTSGNTIYF. At the DNA level, the sequence is TGCGCCAGCAGCCTTCATCACTCGGTAACCTCTGGAAACACCATATATTTT.